Following are 13 T cell receptor beta chains from one sample sequenced in a study of blood T cell repertoires in COVID-19. The data were produced by immunoSEQ multiplex PCR, yet TCRdb's version contains in-frame clones alone and is incomplete. The profile covers 50,000 to 65,000 clones, with roughly 90% appearing a single time and under 4.5% taken by the ten largest. Sequencing input: peripheral blood. All receptors derive from a human donor in a cohort sampled during active COVID-19.

This chain uses TRBV6-5 with TRBJ1-2; 8 bases match TRBD1. The germline CDR1 and CDR2 sequences are MNHEY and SVGAGI. This CDR3 has 15 residues. V shed 6 bases and J 0 bases; nucleotides not matched to a gene: 6. CDR3 sequence reads: CASSPGTGSNYGYTF. For the CDR3, the DNA is TGTGCCAGCAGCCCCGGGACAGGATCTAACTATGGCTACACCTTC.

The chain couples TRBV7-9 to TRBJ1-1; D remains ambiguous. Between the trimmed V and J ends, which lost 4 bases and 5 bases, there was a span of 20 bases. The CDR3 has 16 residues. From germline, CDR1 is SEHNR and CDR2 FQNEAQ (reference sequence). The CDR3 here is CASSSHETGRGTEAFF. The CDR3, as DNA: TGTGCCAGCAGCTCCCACGAGACGGGGAGAGGAACTGAAGCTTTCTTT.

This clone was seen only once. The CDR3: CASSYSGTENSPLHF. CDR3 in DNA: TGTGCCAGCAGTTACTCTGGGACAGAAAATTCACCCCTCCACTTT. V and J are TRBV6-5 and TRBJ1-6; 7 bases are shared with TRBD1. After removal of 0 bases from V and 7 bases from J, the junction contained 3 bases not matched to a gene. The CDR3 consists of 15 residues. The germline gives CDR1 MNHEY, CDR2 SVGAGI.

The genes are TRBV6-6 and TRBJ1-5; perhaps TRBD1 as D (6 bases). The CDR3 runs 19 residues. CDR1 is MNHNY and CDR2 is SVGAGI in the germline V gene (reference sequence). V was shortened by 6 bases and J by 0 bases, with 24 bases between the two germline ends. The CDR3 loop is CASSSAQGTSFYSNQPQHF. CDR3 sequence (DNA): TGTGCCAGCAGCTCAGCCCAGGGGACCTCTTTTTATAGCAATCAGCCCCAGCATTTT.

This chain connects TRBV6-2 or TRBV6-3 to TRBJ2-3; TRBD1 aligns across 9 bases. CDR1 is MNHEY and CDR2 is SVGEGT in the germline V gene. The CDR3 runs 18 residues. J was trimmed by 0 bases and V by 6 bases; bases with no gene match: 13. In DNA, the CDR3 is TGTGCCAGCAGATACGGCCGGGGACAGGGCGCTAGCACAGATACGCAGTATTTT. Translated: CASRYGRGQGASTDTQYF.

This chain joins TRBV5-1 and TRBJ1-2; 7 bases line up with TRBD1. V lost 2 bases, J lost 6 bases, and 13 bases stayed unmatched. The germline V gene has CDR1 SGHRS and CDR2 YFSETQ. The CDR3 is 16 residues long. The CDR3 here is CASSFGHARQGNGYTF. For the CDR3, the DNA is TGCGCCAGCAGCTTTGGCCACGCTCGACAGGGCAATGGCTACACCTTC.

This chain uses TRBV6-6 with TRBJ1-1; 8 bases align to TRBD1. The CDR3 length is 14 residues. Germline V CDR1 and CDR2: MNHNY, SVGAGI (reference sequence). The trim removed 6 bases at V and 1 base at J, leaving 4 bases unmatched. CDR3 DNA sequence: TGTGCCAGCAGACCCGGGACAGGGAACACTGAAGCTTTCTTT. This gives the protein CASRPGTGNTEAFF.

The chain uses TRBV19 and TRBJ2-2; 9 bases line up with TRBD2. The CDR3 consists of 15 residues. The germline CDR1 and CDR2 sequences are LNHDA and SQIVND (reference sequence). J gave up 0 bases and V 6 bases, and 2 bases lay outside the gene matches. CDR3 bases: TGTGCCAGTAGGCGCGGGGGGGCGAACACCGGGGAGCTGTTTTTT. Its translation is CASRRGGANTGELFF.

The chain employs TRBV28 and TRBJ1-1, with a tentative D call TRBD1 (5 bases). This CDR3 has 12 residues. Germline V gene data show CDR1 as MDHEN and CDR2 as SYDVKM. Trimming removed 6 bases from V and 3 bases from J, with 8 bases in between. The CDR3 region is CASSIRDTEAFF. The CDR3 bases are TGTGCCAGCAGCATCAGGGACACTGAAGCTTTCTTT.

J is TRBJ2-7 and V is TRBV24-1, with 8 bases lining up with TRBD1. Trimming took 3 bases from V and 5 from J; bases not matched to a gene: 8. Germline CDR1 KGHDR, CDR2 SFDVKD. The CDR3 runs 15 residues. In DNA, the CDR3 is TGTGCCACCAGTGATAGTAGGGACAGGAAGGACGAGCAGTACTTC. It translates to CATSDSRDRKDEQYF.

V is TRBV4-2 and J is TRBJ1-2, with TRBD1 matching over 8 bases. This CDR3 is 13 amino acids long. J gave up 7 bases and V 5 bases, and 6 bases lay outside the gene matches. The germline V gene encodes CDR1 LGHNA and CDR2 YNFKEQ. In DNA form, the CDR3 reads TGTGCCAGCAGCGACTCCGGACAGGGTGGCTACACCTTC. Encoded protein: CASSDSGQGGYTF.

The rearrangement joins TRBV9 to TRBJ2-3, with a possible D match to TRBD2 (6 bases). Germline CDR1 SGDLS, CDR2 YYNGEE. This CDR3 region has 18 residues. V dropped 3 bases and J dropped 0 bases, with 20 bases sitting between them. CDR3: CASSAPRRGRDSTDTQYF. For the CDR3, the DNA is TGTGCCAGCAGCGCCCCGCGGAGAGGGCGGGATAGCACAGATACGCAGTATTTT.

This chain links TRBV19 with TRBJ2-4, with 7 bases that match TRBD1. The germline V gene encodes CDR1 LNHDA and CDR2 SQIVND (reference sequence). Losses at the gene ends were 7 bases for V and 8 bases for J; bases not matched to a gene: 8. The CDR3 contains 13 residues. The CDR3, as DNA: TGTGCCAGTACCATCCGACAGGGAGACATTCAGTACTTC. Its translation is CASTIRQGDIQYF.